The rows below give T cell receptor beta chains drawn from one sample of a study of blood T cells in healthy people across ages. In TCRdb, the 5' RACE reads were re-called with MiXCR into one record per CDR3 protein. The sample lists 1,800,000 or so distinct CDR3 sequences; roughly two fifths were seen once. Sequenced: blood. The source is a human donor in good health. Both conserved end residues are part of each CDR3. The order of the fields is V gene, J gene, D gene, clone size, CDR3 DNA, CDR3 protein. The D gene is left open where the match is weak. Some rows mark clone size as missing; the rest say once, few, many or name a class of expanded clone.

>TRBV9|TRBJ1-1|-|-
TGTGCCAGCAGCGTCGGGCCAGGGCCCTATCAAACTGAAGCTTTCTTT
CASSVGPGPYQTEAFF
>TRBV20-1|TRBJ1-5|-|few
TGCAGTGCTCTCCGGGGGGACAATCAGCATTTT
CSALRGDNQHF
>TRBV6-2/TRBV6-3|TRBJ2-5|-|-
TGTGCCAGCAGTCCTGAAGCGACCCAGTACTTC
CASSPEATQYF
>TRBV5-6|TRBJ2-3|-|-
TGTGCCAGCAGCTTCCTACCGGAACTAGCAGCGGATACGCAGTATTTT
CASSFLPELAADTQYF
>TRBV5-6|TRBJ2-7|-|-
TGTGCCAGCAGCTCCATAACAAACAGGGACGAGCAGTACTTC
CASSSITNRDEQYF
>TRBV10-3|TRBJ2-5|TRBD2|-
TGTGCCATCCGGACTAGCGGGGAACAAGAGACCCAGTACTTC
CAIRTSGEQETQYF
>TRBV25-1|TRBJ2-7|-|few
TGTGCCGGCAGTGAATTGGAGGGGGAATGGGAGCAGTACTTC
CAGSELEGEWEQYF
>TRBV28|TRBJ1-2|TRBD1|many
TGTGCCAGCAGCACGACAGGGGGTGACTATGGCTACACCTTC
CASSTTGGDYGYTF
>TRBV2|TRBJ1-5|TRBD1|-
TGTGCCAGCAGTTCGGACAGGGGGGGAGGGCAGCCCCAGCATTTT
CASSSDRGGGQPQHF
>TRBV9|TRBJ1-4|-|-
TGTGCCAGCAGCGTAGGGGCTGCTCCTAATGAAAAACTGTTTTTT
CASSVGAAPNEKLFF
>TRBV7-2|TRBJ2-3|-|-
TGTGCCAGCAGCCGACTATACGGAGATACGCAGTATTTT
CASSRLYGDTQYF
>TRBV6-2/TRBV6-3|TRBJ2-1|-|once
TGTGCCAGCAGTTTCATGGGAAACAATGGGCAGTTCTTC
CASSFMGNNGQFF
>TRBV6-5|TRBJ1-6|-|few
TGTGCCAGCAGTTACTTCGACGCCCTAAGGTCACCCCTCCACTTT
CASSYFDALRSPLHF
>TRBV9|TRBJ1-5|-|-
TGTGCCAGCAGTGCCGGGGCCCAGAGCAATCAGCCCCAGCATTTT
CASSAGAQSNQPQHF
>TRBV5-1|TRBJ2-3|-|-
TGCGCCAGCAGCTTTGAGGTCAACACAGATACGCAGTATTTT
CASSFEVNTDTQYF
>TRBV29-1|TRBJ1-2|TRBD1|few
TGCAGCGTCCGGACAGGCCTTAACTATGGCCACACCTTC
CSVRTGLNYGHTF
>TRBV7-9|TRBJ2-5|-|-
TGTGCCAGCAGCTTAATCTCTGGGGAAAAGACCCAGTACTTC
CASSLISGEKTQYF
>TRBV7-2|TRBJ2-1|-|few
TGTGCCAGCAGCTCCCTTGTCGGACCGGGTGAGCAGTTCTTC
CASSSLVGPGEQFF
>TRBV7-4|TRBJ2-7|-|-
TGTGCCAGCAGCTATGGGACTCCTTCCTACGAGCAGTACTTC
CASSYGTPSYEQYF
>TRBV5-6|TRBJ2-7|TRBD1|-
TGTGCCAGCAGCATGACCGGGACAGGGCTTCGGGAGGAGCAGTACTTC
CASSMTGTGLREEQYF
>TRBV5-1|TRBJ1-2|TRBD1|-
TGCGCCAGCCGATTGACAGGGGGGGACTATGGCTACACCTTC
CASRLTGGDYGYTF
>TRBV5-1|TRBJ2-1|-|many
TGCGCCAGCAGCAATGGTGGCAGTAAAAATGAGCAGTTCTTC
CASSNGGSKNEQFF
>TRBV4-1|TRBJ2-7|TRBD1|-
TGCGCCAGCAGCCCTCAACGACAGGGGAGGTTGAACGAGCAGTACTTC
CASSPQRQGRLNEQYF
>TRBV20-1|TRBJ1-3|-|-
TGCAGTGCGCAAAACAGGGACCGGGGAAACACCATATATTTT
CSAQNRDRGNTIYF
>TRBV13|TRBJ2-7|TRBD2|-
TGTGCCAGCAGATTTCAGAGCGGGGACTCCTACGAGCAGTACTTC
CASRFQSGDSYEQYF
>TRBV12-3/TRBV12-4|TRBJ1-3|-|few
TGTGCCAGCAGCAACGGGGGGGCTGGAAACACCATATATTTT
CASSNGGAGNTIYF
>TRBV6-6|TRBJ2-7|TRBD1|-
TGTGCCAGCAGTTCTGGGCCCTGGACAGGCTCCTACGAGCAGTACTTC
CASSSGPWTGSYEQYF
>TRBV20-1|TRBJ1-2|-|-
TGCAGTGCTCCGGCTGTGGGGGGCGCGTGGGTGTATGGCTACACCTTC
CSAPAVGGAWVYGYTF
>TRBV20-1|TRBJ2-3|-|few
TGCAGTGCTAGACAGGTGGATACGCAGTATTTT
CSARQVDTQYF
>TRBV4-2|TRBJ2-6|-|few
TGTGCCAGCAGCCAAGATATCAGACCGGCTAGATGGGCCAACGTCCTGACTTTC
CASSQDIRPARWANVLTF
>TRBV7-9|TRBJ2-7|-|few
TGTGCCAGCAGCTTAGCGGAAGGTGTCCCCCCCTACGAGCAGTACTTC
CASSLAEGVPPYEQYF
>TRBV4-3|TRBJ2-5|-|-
TGCGCCAGCAGCCAAGAGTTTGGGTCTCCGTCCCAGTACTTC
CASSQEFGSPSQYF
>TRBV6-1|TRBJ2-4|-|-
TGTGCCAGCAGTGAACTGGCAGAAGCCAAAACCATTCAGTACTTC
CASSELAEAKTIQYF
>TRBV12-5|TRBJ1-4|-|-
TGTGCTAGTGGTTTGTACGACCTCACCATTGAAAAACTGTTTTTT
CASGLYDLTIEKLFF
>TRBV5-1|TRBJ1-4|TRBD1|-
TGCGCCAGCAGTATCAGGGGGGGCGAAAAACTGTTTTTT
CASSIRGGEKLFF
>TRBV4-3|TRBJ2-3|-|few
TGCGCCAGCAGCCAAGATCTCGGGGGCGCAGATACGCAGTATTTT
CASSQDLGGADTQYF
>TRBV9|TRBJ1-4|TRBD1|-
TGTGCCAGCAGCGTGGGAAGGGACAGGGGGAGTGCAACTAATGAAAAACTGTTTTTT
CASSVGRDRGSATNEKLFF
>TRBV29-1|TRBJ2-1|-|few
TGCAGCGTTGAACCCCGACTCTCCTACAATGAGCAGTTCTTC
CSVEPRLSYNEQFF
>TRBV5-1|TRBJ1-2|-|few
TGCGCCAGCAGCTTCCGTGCGGAAGGCTACACCTTC
CASSFRAEGYTF
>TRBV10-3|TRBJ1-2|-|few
TGTGCCATCAGTGAGTCGAATTTTGGGAAAGGTGGCTACACCTTC
CAISESNFGKGGYTF
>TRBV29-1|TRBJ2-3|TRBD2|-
TGCAGCGTTGATGGCGGGGGGCACCCAGATACGCAGTATTTT
CSVDGGGHPDTQYF
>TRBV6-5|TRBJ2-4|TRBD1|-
TGTGCCAGCAGTTACTCGGGACAGGGAGGCCTGGAGCAGTACTTC
CASSYSGQGGLEQYF
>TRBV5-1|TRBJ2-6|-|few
TGCGCCAGCAGCCCGGTCGCCACTGGGGCCAACGTCCTGACTTTC
CASSPVATGANVLTF
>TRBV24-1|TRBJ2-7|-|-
TGTGCCACCAGTGACGCAACCCAACTCTCCTACGAGCAGTACTTC
CATSDATQLSYEQYF
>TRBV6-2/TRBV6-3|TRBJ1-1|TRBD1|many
TGTGCCAGCAGGACAGGGGGCACTGAAGCTTTCTTT
CASRTGGTEAFF
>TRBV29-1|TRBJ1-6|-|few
TGCAGCGTTGCGGACAGCATACGTAATTCACCCCTCCACTTT
CSVADSIRNSPLHF
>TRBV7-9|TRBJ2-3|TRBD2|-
TGTGCCGGTGATACTAGCGGAAAAACAGATACGCAGTATTTT
CAGDTSGKTDTQYF
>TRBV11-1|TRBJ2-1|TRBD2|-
TGTGCCAGCAGCTTACGGGGAGGGTTTGGTGAGCAGTTCTTC
CASSLRGGFGEQFF
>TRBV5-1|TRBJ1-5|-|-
TGCGCCAGCAGCCCGTATTCAGGGGGCAATCAGCCCCAGCATTTT
CASSPYSGGNQPQHF
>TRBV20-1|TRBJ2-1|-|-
TGCAGTGCCCAGGCGGTGGCGGGACAGTCCTACAATGAGCAGTTCTTC
CSAQAVAGQSYNEQFF
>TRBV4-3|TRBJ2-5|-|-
TGCGCCAGCAGCTACGGACTTTCGGAACAAGAGACCCAGTACTTC
CASSYGLSEQETQYF
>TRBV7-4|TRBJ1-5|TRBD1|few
TGTGCCAGCAGCTTTACTCAGGGACAGGATCAGCCCCAGCATTTT
CASSFTQGQDQPQHF
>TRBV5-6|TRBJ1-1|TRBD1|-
TGTGCCAGCAGCTCTAAACAGGGGGCAAGTACTGAAGCTTTCTTT
CASSSKQGASTEAFF